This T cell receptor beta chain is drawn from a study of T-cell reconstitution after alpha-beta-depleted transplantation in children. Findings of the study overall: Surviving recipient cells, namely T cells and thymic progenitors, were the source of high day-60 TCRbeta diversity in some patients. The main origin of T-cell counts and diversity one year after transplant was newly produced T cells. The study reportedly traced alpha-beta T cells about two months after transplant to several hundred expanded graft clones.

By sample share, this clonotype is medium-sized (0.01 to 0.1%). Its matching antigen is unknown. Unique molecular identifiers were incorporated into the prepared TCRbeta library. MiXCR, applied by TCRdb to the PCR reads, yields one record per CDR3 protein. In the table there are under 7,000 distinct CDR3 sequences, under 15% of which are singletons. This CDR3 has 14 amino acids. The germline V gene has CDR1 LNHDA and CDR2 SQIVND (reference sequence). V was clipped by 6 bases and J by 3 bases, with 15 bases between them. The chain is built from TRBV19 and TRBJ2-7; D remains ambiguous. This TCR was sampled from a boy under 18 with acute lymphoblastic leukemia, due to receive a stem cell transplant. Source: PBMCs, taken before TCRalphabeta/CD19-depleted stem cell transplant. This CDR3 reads CASSPFGVGYEQYF. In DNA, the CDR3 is TGTGCCAGTAGCCCTTTTGGTGTGGGCTACGAGCAGTACTTC.